Listed here are 30 T cell receptor beta chains from one sample, sequenced in a study of ipilimumab plus nivolumab after autologous stem cell transplantation. Sequencing was performed with immunoSEQ multiplex PCR; in TCRdb, only in-frame clones are kept and a portion is missing. Among approximately 84,000 clones, nearly 85% were seen once, and the ten largest hold 2% to 2.5%. The sample was PBMCs, taken in a trial of ipilimumab plus nivolumab as post-transplant consolidation. The receptors were gathered from a male donor with diffuse large B-cell lymphoma.

This clone showed up just a few times. V usage is TRBV18 and J usage is TRBJ2-1, with a tentative D call TRBD1 (6 bases). Germline V gene lookup returns CDR1 KGHSH and CDR2 LQKENI. Trimming pared 5 bases from V and 9 bases from J, leaving 20 bases between. This CDR3 spans 15 amino acids. The CDR3 is CASSWIGTPKGEQFF. CDR3 nucleotide sequence: TGTGCCAGCTCATGGATCGGGACACCTAAGGGTGAGCAGTTCTTC.

The chain carries TRBV7-8 and TRBJ2-2; no definite D call. V was clipped by 2 bases and J by 6 bases, with 1 base between them. The germline V gene has CDR1 SGHVS and CDR2 FQNEAQ. This CDR3 is 11 amino acids long. The CDR3 region is CASSLSGELFF. The CDR3 DNA is TGTGCCAGCAGCTTATCCGGGGAGCTGTTTTTT.

The genes are TRBV19 and TRBJ2-7; maybe TRBD1 (6 bases). From germline, CDR1 is LNHDA and CDR2 SQIVND (reference sequence). The V end lost 3 bases, the J end lost 3 bases, and 15 bases lay between the germline ends. There are 15 residues in the CDR3. CDR3: CASSIGYRGGYEQYF. The CDR3 coding sequence is TGTGCCAGTAGTATTGGTTACCGAGGGGGCTACGAGCAGTACTTC.

The chain links TRBV4-1 to TRBJ2-5; 8 bases match TRBD2. CDR3 length equals 17 residues. Trimming removed 0 bases from V and 2 bases from J; junction bases left unmatched: 8. Germline V gene data show CDR1 as MGHRA and CDR2 as YSYEKL. CDR3 region: CASSQDGASGLQETQYF. CDR3 in DNA: TGCGCCAGCAGCCAAGATGGGGCTAGCGGGCTACAAGAGACCCAGTACTTC.

Points on this clone: A read error may produce the germline difference seen at one junction end. The chain uses TRBV6-1 and TRBJ1-1; D not resolved. This CDR3 has 15 amino acids. Germline V gene data show CDR1 as MNHNS and CDR2 as SASEGT. The CDR3 DNA is TGTGCCAGCAGTCCTTCTATATGGGGAGGCACTGCAGCTTTCTTT. Translated, it gives CASSPSIWGGTAAFF.

The V gene is TRBV7-2, the J gene TRBJ2-2, with a tentative D call TRBD1 (6 bases). Looked up from germline, CDR1 is SGHTA and CDR2 is FQGNSA. Trimming stripped 4 bases from V and 9 bases from J, with 15 bases between. The CDR3 has 14 residues. The DNA for the CDR3 is TGTGCCAGCAGCTCAGGGGCAGCTTCCCGGGAGCTGTTTTTT. Translated: CASSSGAASRELFF.

V gene TRBV7-2 combines with J gene TRBJ2-2; 8 bases line up with TRBD2. Unmatched junction bases numbered 7, after V lost 11 bases and J lost 2 bases. Per germline, CDR1 SGHTA and CDR2 FQGNSA. The CDR3 sequence is 14 residues long. CDR3 sequence: CAGGSGGNTGELFF. For the CDR3, the DNA is TGTGCCGGCGGGAGCGGGGGAAACACCGGGGAGCTGTTTTTT.

The V gene is TRBV11-2, the J gene TRBJ2-7, with 8 bases matching TRBD2. The CDR3 loop spans 17 amino acids. Germline CDR1 is SGHAT and CDR2 is FQNNGV. J lost 2 bases, V lost 7 bases, and 16 bases had no gene match. Here the CDR3 reads CASKKPVRRRGAYEQYF. CDR3 coding DNA: TGTGCCAGCAAAAAACCCGTCCGAAGGCGGGGGGCCTACGAGCAGTACTTC.

The chain combines TRBV4-1 with TRBJ1-5; D is unresolved. The CDR3 is 14 amino acids. Per germline, CDR1 MGHRA and CDR2 YSYEKL. Trimming left V 4 bases short and J 0 bases short, with 7 bases between. The CDR3 DNA reads TGCGCCAGCAGCCGAGTCGGTAGCAATCAGCCCCAGCATTTT. As protein: CASSRVGSNQPQHF.

The chain joins TRBV5-6 to TRBJ2-2, with 12 bases identical to TRBD2. CDR1 is SGHDT, CDR2 YYEEEE, per germline. CDR3 length: 16 amino acids. Trimming took 3 bases from V and 3 from J; bases not matched to a gene: 3. The DNA of the CDR3 is TGTGCCAGCAGCTGGCCTAGCGGGGGGGACACCGGGGAGCTGTTTTTT. It encodes CASSWPSGGDTGELFF.

The CDR3 region has the DNA TGTGCCAGCATATACTTTCCAACTAATGAAAAACTGTTTTTT. Its protein is CASIYFPTNEKLFF. This chain links TRBV2 with TRBJ1-4; D uncertain. In germline, CDR1 is SNHLY, CDR2 FYNNEI. The CDR3 runs 14 residues. V was clipped by 7 bases and J by 0 bases, with 9 bases between them.

V usage is TRBV6-1 and J usage is TRBJ1-1; D unclear. CDR1 and CDR2 from the germline V gene are MNHNS and SASEGT. V lost 3 bases and J lost 1, with 12 bases in between. CDR3 length: 15 residues. The CDR3 region is CASSEAPHQNTEAFF. CDR3 bases: TGTGCCAGCAGTGAGGCACCGCACCAGAACACTGAAGCTTTCTTT.

The chain joins TRBV15 to TRBJ1-4; D remains ambiguous. The germline CDR1 and CDR2 sequences are LNHNV and YYDKDF (reference sequence). The CDR3 is 15 amino acids. V was shortened by 0 bases and J by 7 bases, with 12 bases between the two germline ends. CDR3 sequence: CATSREYSKGEKLFF. The CDR3 bases are TGTGCCACCAGCAGAGAGTACAGTAAGGGTGAAAAACTGTTTTTT. Drawing the rest from reference TRBV15 and TRBJ1-4, the complete variable domain is DAMVIQNPRYQVTQFGKPVTLSCSQTLNHNVMYWYQQKSSQAPKLLFHYYDKDFNNEADTPDNFQSRRPNTSFCFLDIRSPGLGDTAMYLCATSREYSKGEKLFFGSGTQLSVL.

J is TRBJ1-3 and V is TRBV9; tentatively, D is TRBD1 (5 bases). CDR1 and CDR2 from the germline V gene are SGDLS and YYNGEE. V was shortened by 1 base and J by 0 bases, with 17 bases between the two germline ends. CDR3 length equals 18 residues. The chain's CDR3 is CASSVLPMDTRSGNTIYF. The CDR3 DNA reads TGTGCCAGCAGCGTACTACCCATGGACACCCGCTCTGGAAACACCATATATTTT.

The V and J genes are TRBV2 and TRBJ1-2; D may be TRBD1 (6 bases). Germline values: CDR1 SNHLY, CDR2 FYNNEI. This CDR3 is built from 13 residues. Trimming took 7 bases from V and 6 from J, leaving 15 bases between them. CDR3 bases: TGTGCCAGCAATGTTAGGGGGGCGGATGGCTACACCTTC. This encodes CASNVRGADGYTF.

The sample holds a few counts of this clone. The V call is TRBV5-1, the J call TRBJ1-1; D gene unclear. The CDR3 extends over 12 amino acids. Germline V CDR1 and CDR2: SGHRS, YFSETQ. With 0 bases removed from V and 5 bases from J, the gap between germline ends came to 5 bases. CDR3 amino acids: CASSLGQTEAFF. The CDR3 DNA reads TGCGCCAGCAGCTTGGGTCAGACTGAAGCTTTCTTT.

This sequence joins TRBV14 and TRBJ2-6; D remains unclear. The CDR3 runs 17 residues. The V end lost 0 bases, the J end lost 4 bases, and 13 bases lay between the germline ends. The V gene's germline CDR1 is SGHDN and CDR2 FVKESK. This CDR3 reads CASSQETPLPGANVLTF. The CDR3 DNA follows: TGTGCCAGCAGCCAAGAGACCCCCTTACCCGGGGCCAACGTCCTGACTTTC. Complete variable domain (other parts from reference TRBV14 and TRBJ2-6): EAGVTQFPSHSVIEKGQTVTLRCDPISGHDNLYWYRRVMGKEIKFLLHFVKESKQDESGMPNNRFLAERTGGTYSTLKVQPAELEDSGVYFCASSQETPLPGANVLTFGAGSRLTVL.

This clone was seen only a few times. The rearrangement uses TRBV5-1 and TRBJ1-1, with 8 bases fitting TRBD1. Germline CDR1 SGHRS, CDR2 YFSETQ. The CDR3 covers 14 residues. V shed 4 bases, J shed 0 bases, and the junction held 2 bases outside the gene matches. The CDR3 bases are TGCGCCAGCAGCCGGGGACAGGTGAACACTGAAGCTTTCTTT. This sequence encodes CASSRGQVNTEAFF.

V usage is TRBV5-1 and J usage is TRBJ2-3; D remains ambiguous. The V gene's germline CDR1 is SGHRS and CDR2 YFSETQ. This CDR3 has 15 amino acids. Trimming shortened V by 2 bases and J by 0 bases, and 10 bases separated the two germline ends. Here the CDR3 DNA reads TGCGCCAGCAGCTTTATCCAAGGGAGCACAGATACGCAGTATTTT. Translating it yields CASSFIQGSTDTQYF.

This clone showed up just once. The gene calls are TRBV19 and TRBJ1-6, with 8 bases aligning to TRBD1. This CDR3 is 17 amino acids long. V dropped 1 base and J dropped 4; count of bases not matched to a gene: 6. Germline lookup yields CDR1 LNHDA and CDR2 SQIVND (reference sequence). This chain's CDR3 is CASSIAGQGFYNSPLHF. In DNA form, the CDR3 reads TGTGCCAGTAGTATAGCAGGACAGGGATTTTATAATTCACCCCTCCACTTT.

Details on this clone: One end of the junction varies from germline; a read error may be responsible. This chain uses TRBV6-1 with TRBJ2-7, with D perhaps matching TRBD1 (7 bases). The length of the CDR3 is 11 residues. Germline V gene data show CDR1 as MNHNS and CDR2 as SASEGT. CDR3 loop: CASSEMTGRRF. The CDR3 DNA reads as TGTGCCAGCAGTGAAATGACAGGGAGGCGTTTC.

This sequence joins TRBV5-4 and TRBJ2-5; possibly TRBD1 for D (6 bases). The CDR3 is made up of 15 amino acids. The germline gives CDR1 SGHNT, CDR2 YYREEE (reference sequence). V lost 4 bases to trimming and J lost 1 base, with 14 bases between them. The CDR3: CASSEGTNLQETQYF. In nucleotides, the CDR3 is TGTGCCAGCAGCGAAGGGACAAACCTCCAAGAGACCCAGTACTTC.

The chain carries TRBV19 and TRBJ1-5; D is undetermined. CDR1 and CDR2 from the germline V gene are LNHDA and SQIVND (reference sequence). The length of the CDR3 is 18 residues. V was pared by 3 bases and J by 1 base, with 19 bases between. CDR3 in DNA: TGTGCCAGTAGTATCGTAAGTCTGAGGGTGAGGAGCAATCAGCCCCAGCATTTT. It yields the protein CASSIVSLRVRSNQPQHF.

This chain's CDR3 is CASSLSPVGSEQFF. The CDR3 coding sequence is TGTGCCAGCAGCCTAAGTCCGGTCGGGAGTGAGCAGTTCTTC. The chain recombines TRBV11-2 with TRBJ2-1; weak D call: TRBD2 (6 bases). Trimming left V 5 bases short and J 9 bases short, with 17 bases between. The CDR3 runs 14 residues. Germline V lookup: CDR1 SGHAT, CDR2 FQNNGV.

This chain connects TRBV7-2 to TRBJ1-2; D is undetermined. This CDR3 is built from 14 residues. Per germline, CDR1 SGHTA and CDR2 FQGNSA. Trimming removed 6 bases at V and 0 bases at J, with 11 bases between. The CDR3 bases are TGTGCCAGCAGTTTAAGCGCGGCTAACTATGGCTACACCTTC. This encodes CASSLSAANYGYTF.

V gene TRBV7-9 combines with J gene TRBJ1-4; 8 bases are a match to TRBD1. Looked up from germline, CDR1 is SEHNR and CDR2 is FQNEAQ (reference sequence). The CDR3 extends over 13 amino acids. V dropped 5 bases and J dropped 7; count of bases not matched to a gene: 3. CDR3: CASSRGQGEKLFF. CDR3 sequence (DNA): TGTGCCAGCAGCCGCGGACAGGGTGAAAAACTGTTTTTT.

The rearrangement joins TRBV11-2 to TRBJ2-3; D is unclear. The CDR3 covers 14 residues. V lost 5 bases, J lost 4 bases, and 13 bases lay in between. Germline V lookup: CDR1 SGHAT, CDR2 FQNNGV. The CDR3 here is CASSPWGGADTQYF. As DNA, the CDR3 is TGTGCCAGCAGCCCCTGGGGTGGGGCAGATACGCAGTATTTT.

J is TRBJ1-1 and V is TRBV10-3, with a possible D match to TRBD1 (5 bases). V was cut by 6 bases and J by 4 bases, with 9 bases left in between. Germline V gene data show CDR1 as ENHRY and CDR2 as SYGVKD. This CDR3 has 12 amino acids. CDR3 region: CAIRGGSTEAFF. CDR3 coding DNA: TGTGCCATCAGGGGGGGGAGCACTGAAGCTTTCTTT.

The gene calls are TRBV2 and TRBJ2-2; TRBD2 agrees at 9 bases. This CDR3 is 15 amino acids long. Germline V gene lookup returns CDR1 SNHLY and CDR2 FYNNEI. The V gene end was trimmed by 4 bases and the J gene end by 5 bases; junction bases not matched to a gene: 5. In nucleotides, the CDR3 is TGTGCCAGCAGTGCTAGCGGGGCGGAAACCGGGGAGCTGTTTTTT. It codes for CASSASGAETGELFF.

The chain employs TRBV7-9 and TRBJ2-3; D not resolved. Germline assignment: CDR1 SEHNR and CDR2 FQNEAQ (reference sequence). V was trimmed by 1 base and J by 4 bases, leaving 3 bases between them. The CDR3 is 12 residues long. CDR3: CASSLGADTQYF. In nucleotides, the CDR3 is TGTGCCAGCAGCTTAGGGGCAGATACGCAGTATTTT.